The next 24 T cell receptor beta chains were all read from a single sample in a study of T-cell memory formation after mild COVID-19 (dated by TCRdb to the early 2020s). The protocol used for the library was 5' RACE. Sequencing instrument: Illumina NovaSeq 6000. The public reads were run again by TCRdb, first through fastp at Q25 and then through MiXCR, and only productive beta chains were kept. Identical CDR3 proteins give one entry, which carries the most common genes and DNA. The sample table shows a few hundred thousand distinct CDR3 sequences, and about 17% are seen once. Around a fifth of the sample is held by the ten biggest clonotypes. Sequencing used PBMCs or a T cell subset sorted from them (not recorded which). The receptors were sampled from a man in his late teens or twenties who had mild COVID-19 (a few samples of this study predate the infection). The sample titles of this study are shuffled in the database, so cell type and time point are left out; the donor was told from shared clones.

The chain couples TRBV5-1 to TRBJ2-1, with 12 bases fitting TRBD2. The CDR3 has 15 residues. The germline CDR1 and CDR2 sequences are SGHRS and YFSETQ. V was clipped by 3 bases and J by 4 bases; unmatched bases: 2. CDR3 DNA sequence: TGCGCCAGCAGCTGGCTAGCGGGGGGGTACAATGAGCAGTTCTTC. Its protein is CASSWLAGGYNEQFF.

This clonotype occurred a few times. The rearrangement links TRBV5-1 to TRBJ2-1; possibly TRBD2 for D (6 bases). Germline CDR1 is SGHRS and CDR2 is YFSETQ. The V end was cut by 6 bases, the J end by 3 bases, with 16 bases between. This CDR3 spans 15 amino acids. This CDR3 is CASILGTANYNEQFF. Written as DNA, the CDR3 is TGCGCCAGCATCCTTGGGACTGCAAACTACAATGAGCAGTTCTTC.

The J gene is TRBJ2-2, the V gene TRBV9, with unresolved D. The CDR3 has 13 amino acids. Germline V gene lookup returns CDR1 SGDLS and CDR2 YYNGEE. V gave up 0 bases and J gave up 4 bases, with 4 bases separating them. The CDR3 sequence is CASSVVATGELFF. As DNA, the CDR3 is TGTGCCAGCAGCGTAGTAGCCACCGGGGAGCTGTTTTTT. The full variable domain, with the rest looked up from reference TRBV9 and TRBJ2-2, is DSGVTQTPKHLITATGQRVTLRCSPRSGDLSVYWYQQSLDQGLQFLIQYYNGEERAKGNILERFSAQQFPDLHSELNLSSLELGDSALYFCASSVVATGELFFGEGSRLTVL.

This clonotype occurred a few times. The chain uses TRBV6-1 and TRBJ2-7; TRBD1 matches at 11 bases. The length of the CDR3 is 14 residues. V gave up 11 bases and J gave up 2 bases; unmatched junction bases: 8. The germline gives CDR1 MNHNS, CDR2 SASEGT. The CDR3 region is CAHSRGQGAYEQYF. CDR3 nucleotides: TGTGCCCACTCCCGGGGACAGGGGGCCTACGAGCAGTACTTC.

The sample holds many counts of this clonotype. The chain carries TRBV3-1 and TRBJ2-5; 7 bases are shared with TRBD1. This CDR3 contains 16 residues. The trim removed 3 bases at V and 4 bases at J, leaving 11 bases unmatched. Germline V gives CDR1 LGHDT, CDR2 YNNKEL (reference sequence). CDR3 DNA sequence: TGTGCCAGCAGCCAGGGCCTGACAGGGCGCGCAGAGACCCAGTACTTC. Its protein is CASSQGLTGRAETQYF.

The CDR3 is CASSPSRALNEKLFF. CDR3 DNA sequence: TGTGCCAGCAGCCCGTCGAGGGCCCTGAACGAAAAACTGTTTTTT. The chain combines TRBV4-2 with TRBJ1-4, with D hard to call. The CDR3 loop spans 15 amino acids. Trimming removed 4 bases at V and 8 bases at J, with 17 bases between. Germline-derived CDR1 and CDR2 are LGHNA and YNFKEQ.

The V gene is TRBV7-8, the J gene TRBJ2-2; 15 bases map to TRBD2. CDR3 length equals 19 residues. V dropped 4 bases and J dropped 4; count of bases not matched to a gene: 10. Germline CDR1 and CDR2: SGHVS and FQNEAQ. CDR3 loop: CASSWGTSGGPPPTGELFF. CDR3 DNA: TGTGCCAGCAGCTGGGGGACTAGCGGGGGGCCTCCACCCACCGGGGAGCTGTTTTTT. The full variable domain, its missing parts supplied by reference TRBV7-8 and TRBJ2-2, is GAGVSQSPRYKVAKRGQDVALRCDPISGHVSLFWYQQALGQGPEFLTYFQNEAQLDKSGLPSDRFFAERPEGSVSTLKIQRTQQEDSAVYLCASSWGTSGGPPPTGELFFGEGSRLTVL.

The chain combines TRBV10-3 with TRBJ2-7; D could derive from TRBD1 or TRBD2 (5 bases each). Germline values: CDR1 ENHRY, CDR2 SYGVKD. Trimming cost V 6 bases and J 4 bases, with 19 bases left between them. This CDR3 has 15 amino acids. CDR3 in amino acids: CAISPGTGHPYEQYF. CDR3 coding DNA: TGTGCCATCAGCCCGGGGACCGGACATCCTTACGAGCAGTACTTC.

The V gene is TRBV18, the J gene TRBJ2-7; the D is unclear. This CDR3 spans 15 amino acids. Trimming took off 3 bases at V and 4 bases at J, with 16 bases between the two ends. In germline, CDR1 is KGHSH, CDR2 LQKENI. CDR3 in amino acids: CASSPLRARSYEQYF. In nucleotides, the CDR3 is TGTGCCAGCTCACCTCTCCGGGCACGCTCGTACGAGCAGTACTTC.

The gene calls are TRBV4-1 and TRBJ2-3; no clear D. There are 11 residues in the CDR3. Trimming removed 3 bases from V and 10 bases from J, with 8 bases in between. The germline V gene encodes CDR1 MGHRA and CDR2 YSYEKL. CDR3 sequence: CASSQGSAQYF. The CDR3 region has the DNA TGCGCCAGCAGCCAGGGTAGTGCGCAGTATTTT.

This clonotype turned up a few times. CDR3 sequence: CASSQGTVAAYGYTF. DNA for the CDR3: TGCGCCAGCAGCCAGGGGACAGTGGCGGCCTATGGCTACACCTTC. The rearrangement uses TRBV4-1 and TRBJ1-2; 7 bases line up with TRBD1. The V gene end was trimmed by 3 bases and the J gene end by 4 bases; junction bases not matched to a gene: 8. The CDR3 has 15 residues. Germline V CDR1 and CDR2: MGHRA, YSYEKL.

This clonotype has more than one count but fewer than ten. The chain carries TRBV7-3 and TRBJ1-5, with TRBD1 matching over 7 bases. V lost 4 bases and J lost 9; bases outside the gene matches: 6. Germline V gene sequence: CDR1 SGHTA, CDR2 FQGTGA. The CDR3 is 13 amino acids. The CDR3 DNA follows: TGTGCCAGCAGCTGGACAGGCCCATGGCCCCAGCATTTT. Its translation: CASSWTGPWPQHF.

This clonotype turned up a few times. The V and J genes are TRBV7-3 and TRBJ2-1; 7 bases match TRBD2. Germline V lookup: CDR1 SGHTA, CDR2 FQGTGA. J gave up 4 bases and V 2 bases, and 8 bases lay outside the gene matches. The CDR3 loop spans 16 amino acids. The CDR3 loop is CASSLVGGGRYNEQFF. CDR3 DNA sequence: TGTGCCAGCAGCTTAGTGGGGGGAGGGAGGTACAATGAGCAGTTCTTC.

J is TRBJ1-2 and V is TRBV24-1; TRBD1 might be the D (5 bases). Germline values: CDR1 KGHDR, CDR2 SFDVKD. Trimming took off 2 bases at V and 4 bases at J, with 16 bases between the two ends. The CDR3 contains 16 residues. CDR3 sequence (DNA): TGTGCCACCAGTGATTCGTCCCGGGACTTTTCCTATGGCTACACCTTC. Its translation is CATSDSSRDFSYGYTF.

DNA for the CDR3: TGTGCCAGCAGCTTAATCCAGCGCAGGGCGGCCTCTGGGGCCAACGTCCTGACTTTC. Its protein product is CASSLIQRRAASGANVLTF. V gene TRBV11-2 combines with J gene TRBJ2-6; D is perhaps TRBD1 (5 bases). Germline V CDR1 and CDR2: SGHAT, FQNNGV. The CDR3 sequence is 19 residues long. Trimming pared 2 bases from V and 0 bases from J, leaving 17 bases between.

This clonotype was found many times. V gene TRBV20-1 combines with J gene TRBJ2-3, with a weak D call TRBD1 (8 bases). This CDR3 comprises 14 residues. V lost 5 bases and J 5 bases, leaving 17 bases between the germline ends. Per germline, CDR1 DFQATT and CDR2 SNEGSKA (reference sequence). CDR3 bases: TGCAGTGCTCCATACAGGGGGGGAATAGATACGCAGTATTTT. Its protein is CSAPYRGGIDTQYF.

This clonotype showed up many times. CDR3 in amino acids: CASSKVNSYEQYF. DNA for the CDR3: TGTGCCAGCAGCAAAGTCAACTCCTACGAGCAGTACTTC. The chain carries TRBV21-1 and TRBJ2-7. TRBV21-1 is a pseudogene. The CDR3 totals 13 residues.

V usage is TRBV20-1 and J usage is TRBJ2-3; D unresolved. Germline-derived CDR1 and CDR2 are DFQATT and SNEGSKA (reference sequence). V was shortened by 0 bases and J by 1 base, with 11 bases between the two germline ends. The length of the CDR3 is 15 residues. The chain's CDR3 is CSARDHAWGTDTQYF. The CDR3 coding sequence is TGCAGTGCTAGAGATCACGCTTGGGGCACAGATACGCAGTATTTT.

This rearrangement joins TRBV6-2 or TRBV6-3 to TRBJ2-4; tentatively, D is TRBD1 (5 bases). Germline lookup yields CDR1 MNHEY and CDR2 SVGEGT. CDR3 length: 16 residues. The V end lost 5 bases, the J end lost 0 bases, and 14 bases lay between the germline ends. CDR3 protein: CASSTYQGLAKNIQYF. CDR3 nucleotide sequence: TGTGCCAGCAGTACCTACCAGGGTCTAGCCAAAAACATTCAGTACTTC.

This clonotype was recorded a few times. The chain couples TRBV7-3 to TRBJ2-3; the match to TRBD2 covers 9 bases. The CDR3 runs 15 residues. With V trimmed by 2 bases and J by 5 bases, 5 bases remained unmatched. Germline lookup yields CDR1 SGHTA and CDR2 FQGTGA. CDR3 residues: CASSLQRGDGDTQYF. The CDR3 nucleotides read TGTGCCAGCAGCTTACAGCGGGGGGACGGAGATACGCAGTATTTT.

This clonotype appeared a few times. J is TRBJ2-4 and V is TRBV5-6, with TRBD2 as a possible D gene (5 bases). The V gene's germline CDR1 is SGHDT and CDR2 YYEEEE. V lost 6 bases, J lost 8 bases, and 21 bases lay in between. CDR3 size: 15 residues. The chain's CDR3 is CASNPSGLATHIQYF. As DNA, the CDR3 is TGTGCCAGCAACCCATCCGGTCTAGCTACCCACATTCAGTACTTC.

The chain joins TRBV5-1 to TRBJ2-5, with 8 bases matching TRBD2. Losses at the gene ends were 4 bases for V and 3 bases for J; bases not matched to a gene: 14. CDR3 length equals 17 residues. The germline CDR1 and CDR2 sequences are SGHRS and YFSETQ. CDR3 nucleotide sequence: TGCGCCAGCAGCAGAACAATACTAGCGGCGAATAAAGAGACCCAGTACTTC. Translating gives CASSRTILAANKETQYF.

To note about this clonotype: The junction shows a germline mismatch at one end, possibly a read error. The chain is built from TRBV4-3 and TRBJ2-5; either TRBD1 or TRBD2 may fit D (5 bases each). Germline CDR1 LGHNA, CDR2 YSLEER. The CDR3 consists of 15 residues. CDR3 residues: CAGSPRGGVGETQYF. The CDR3 DNA follows: TGCGCCGGCAGCCCGAGGGGTGGTGTTGGAGAGACCCAGTACTTC.

The rearrangement uses TRBV6-2 or TRBV6-3 and TRBJ2-3; 7 bases fit TRBD2. V lost 6 bases and J lost 1; bases outside the gene matches: 13. Germline assignment: CDR1 MNHEY and CDR2 SVGEGT. The CDR3 is 17 amino acids. CDR3 protein: CASSQRLAETGTDTQYF. The CDR3 DNA reads as TGTGCCAGCAGCCAGAGGCTAGCGGAAACCGGCACAGATACGCAGTATTTT.